The 15 T cell receptor beta chains below all came from one sample that was sequenced in a study of blood T cell repertoires in COVID-19. Profiled with immunoSEQ multiplex PCR; TCRdb holds only in-frame clones, not every one. The sample has about 240,000 clones, 70% to 90% seen once; the top ten hold roughly 5.8%. Sequenced sample: peripheral blood. These receptors came from a man aged 55 to 70 with acute or convalescent COVID-19.

This chain joins TRBV27 and TRBJ2-7; 7 nucleotides match TRBD2. After removal of 1 base from V and 6 bases from J, the junction contained 6 bases not matched to a gene. The CDR3 has 14 amino acids. Germline V gene lookup returns CDR1 MNHEY and CDR2 SMNVEV (reference sequence). CDR3 nucleotides: TGTGCCAGCAGTTTATTGGCGGGAGATAGCGAGCAGTACTTC. Its protein product is CASSLLAGDSEQYF.

The sample holds a few counts of this clone. V gene TRBV6-5 combines with J gene TRBJ1-1; D is ambiguous. Looked up from germline, CDR1 is MNHEY and CDR2 is SVGAGI. This CDR3 is built from 14 residues. The ends were cut back, 4 bases at V and 5 bases at J, with 14 bases in the middle. The CDR3 region is CASSLDRGKTEAFF. The CDR3 DNA sequence: TGTGCCAGCAGTTTGGACCGAGGGAAAACTGAAGCTTTCTTT.

The chain carries TRBV15 and TRBJ2-5, with 12 bases lining up with TRBD2. CDR3 length equals 16 residues. Germline V lookup: CDR1 LNHNV, CDR2 YYDKDF (reference sequence). Trimming took 6 bases from V and 3 from J; bases not matched to a gene: 8. The CDR3 protein is CATRLGLAGKEETQYF. DNA of the CDR3: TGTGCCACCAGACTTGGACTAGCGGGGAAAGAAGAGACCCAGTACTTC.

The sample holds a few counts of this clone. This chain connects TRBV4-3 to TRBJ2-1; 7 nucleotides line up with TRBD2. The CDR3 totals 16 residues. The V and J ends lost 4 bases and 8 bases, in that order; junction bases with no gene match: 14. Per germline, CDR1 LGHNA and CDR2 YSLEER. The CDR3 coding sequence is TGCGCCAGCAGCCCCCAGGCTAGCGGAATTGTCGATGAGCAGTTCTTC. This codes for CASSPQASGIVDEQFF.

This chain uses TRBV6-2 or TRBV6-3 with TRBJ1-2, with TRBD1 identical over 8 bases. V shed 4 bases and J 8 bases; nucleotides not matched to a gene: 3. Germline V gene data show CDR1 as MNHEY and CDR2 as SVGEGT. The CDR3 is made up of 12 amino acids. The CDR3 is CASSSRGLGYTF. The CDR3 DNA follows: TGTGCCAGCAGTTCCAGGGGGCTGGGCTACACCTTC.

The chain couples TRBV6-5 to TRBJ2-3, with D possibly matching TRBD2 (5 bases). Trimming removed 0 bases at V and 6 bases at J, with 16 bases between. The CDR3 loop spans 16 amino acids. Germline V gene data show CDR1 as MNHEY and CDR2 as SVGAGI. CDR3 protein: CASSYSWEISRDTQYF. CDR3 nucleotide sequence: TGTGCCAGCAGTTACTCCTGGGAGATTAGTAGGGATACGCAGTATTTT.

V is TRBV28 and J is TRBJ1-1; weak D call: TRBD1 (6 bases). The V and J ends lost 3 bases and 1 base respectively, with 12 bases between them. In germline, CDR1 is MDHEN, CDR2 SYDVKM. This CDR3 spans 15 amino acids. The CDR3 reads CASSLNTGRNTEAFF. In DNA, the CDR3 is TGTGCCAGCAGTTTGAACACAGGGCGGAACACTGAAGCTTTCTTT.

The chain couples TRBV15 to TRBJ2-1, with 7 bases identical to TRBD2. The V segment lost 1 base and the J segment 10 bases; nucleotides outside the gene matches: 7. The germline V gene has CDR1 LNHNV and CDR2 YYDKDF (reference sequence). The length of the CDR3 is 14 residues. The CDR3 loop is CATSRARTRVEQFF. CDR3 bases: TGTGCCACCAGCAGAGCCAGGACTAGGGTAGAGCAGTTCTTC.

The V call is TRBV4-2, the J call TRBJ1-1, with 7 nucleotides matching TRBD1. The CDR3 extends over 14 amino acids. Germline-derived CDR1 and CDR2 are LGHNA and YNFKEQ. V shed 3 bases, J shed 1 base, and the junction held 2 bases outside the gene matches. In nucleotides, the CDR3 is TGTGCCAGCAGCCAGTACAGGGGGAACACTGAAGCTTTCTTT. Its translation is CASSQYRGNTEAFF.

This chain connects TRBV28 to TRBJ2-3; D might be TRBD1 (5 bases). CDR1 and CDR2 (germline): MDHEN, SYDVKM. This CDR3 spans 16 amino acids. V was shortened by 8 bases and J by 1 base, with 19 bases between the two germline ends. In nucleotides, the CDR3 is TGTGCCAGCTTGAGCGTCAGGGTATTCGGCACAGATACGCAGTATTTT. Translated, it gives CASLSVRVFGTDTQYF.

This chain links TRBV19 with TRBJ2-1, with 8 bases fitting TRBD2. The germline CDR1 and CDR2 sequences are LNHDA and SQIVND (reference sequence). The trim removed 6 bases at V and 6 bases at J, leaving 7 bases unmatched. CDR3 length equals 14 residues. The CDR3 nucleotides are TGTGCCAGTAGCCCGGGACTAGAACCCAATGAGCAGTTCTTC. Translating it yields CASSPGLEPNEQFF.

The chain recombines TRBV6-5 with TRBJ1-2; D is perhaps TRBD1 (5 bases). V was trimmed by 5 bases and J by 4 bases, leaving 17 bases between them. CDR1 and CDR2 from the germline V gene are MNHEY and SVGAGI. The CDR3 consists of 15 residues. The CDR3 loop reads CASSKTGGDGYGYTF. In DNA, the CDR3 is TGTGCCAGCAGTAAGACCGGAGGGGACGGCTATGGCTACACCTTC.

The V gene is TRBV4-2, the J gene TRBJ2-3; D gene unclear. Trimming left V 2 bases short and J 4 bases short, with 10 bases between. Germline V gene data show CDR1 as LGHNA and CDR2 as YNFKEQ. CDR3 length: 14 amino acids. CDR3 DNA: TGTGCCAGCAGCCAAATTAAAGCTTCAGATACGCAGTATTTT. It encodes CASSQIKASDTQYF.

The V gene is TRBV7-8, the J gene TRBJ1-2; TRBD1 might be the D (5 bases). The CDR3 length is 13 residues. Germline lookup yields CDR1 SGHVS and CDR2 FQNEAQ. V lost 4 bases to trimming and J lost 6 bases, with 12 bases between them. DNA for the CDR3: TGTGCCAGCAGCTCCCCAGACAGAAATGGCTACACCTTC. Translation gives CASSSPDRNGYTF.

This sequence joins TRBV3-1 (or the pseudogene TRBV3-2) and TRBJ1-4; D is possibly TRBD1 (5 bases). Germline assignment: CDR1 LGHDT and CDR2 YNNKEL (reference sequence). Trimming removed 3 bases from V and 0 bases from J, with 11 bases in between. The CDR3 runs to 16 residues. CDR3 amino acids: CASSHWGGATNEKLFF. The CDR3, as DNA: TGTGCCAGCAGCCACTGGGGGGGTGCAACTAATGAAAAACTGTTTTTT.